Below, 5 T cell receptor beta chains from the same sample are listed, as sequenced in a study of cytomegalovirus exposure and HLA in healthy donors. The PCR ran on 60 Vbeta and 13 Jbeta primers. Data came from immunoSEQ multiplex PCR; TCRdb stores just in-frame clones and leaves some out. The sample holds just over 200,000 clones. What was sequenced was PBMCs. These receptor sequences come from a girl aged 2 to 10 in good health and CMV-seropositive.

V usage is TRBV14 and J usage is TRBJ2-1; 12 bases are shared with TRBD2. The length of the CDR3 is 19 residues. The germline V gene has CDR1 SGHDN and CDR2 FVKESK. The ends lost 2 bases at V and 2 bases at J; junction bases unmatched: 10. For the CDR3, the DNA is TGTGCCAGCAGCCAAATTGAGGCTAGCGGGAGGGTAGCCTACAATGAGCAGTTCTTC. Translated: CASSQIEASGRVAYNEQFF.

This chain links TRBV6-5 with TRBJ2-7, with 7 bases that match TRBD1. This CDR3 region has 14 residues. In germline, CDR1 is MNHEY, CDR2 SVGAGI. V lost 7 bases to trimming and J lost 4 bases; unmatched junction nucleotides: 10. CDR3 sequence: CASTNHRGVYEQYF. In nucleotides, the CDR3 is TGTGCCAGCACTAATCACAGGGGTGTTTACGAGCAGTACTTC.

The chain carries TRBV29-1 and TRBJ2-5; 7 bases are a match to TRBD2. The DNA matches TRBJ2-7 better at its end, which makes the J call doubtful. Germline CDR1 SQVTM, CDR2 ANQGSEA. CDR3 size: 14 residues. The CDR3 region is CSVAPGRESYEQYF. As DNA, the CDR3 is TGCAGCGTTGCCCCGGGGCGGGAGTCCTACGAGCAGTACTTC.

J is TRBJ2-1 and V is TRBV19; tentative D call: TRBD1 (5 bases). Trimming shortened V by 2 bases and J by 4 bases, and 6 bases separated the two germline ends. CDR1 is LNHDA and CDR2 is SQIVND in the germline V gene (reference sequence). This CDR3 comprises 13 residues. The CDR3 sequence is CASSIQGYNEQFF. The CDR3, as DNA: TGTGCCAGTAGTATACAGGGATACAATGAGCAGTTCTTC.

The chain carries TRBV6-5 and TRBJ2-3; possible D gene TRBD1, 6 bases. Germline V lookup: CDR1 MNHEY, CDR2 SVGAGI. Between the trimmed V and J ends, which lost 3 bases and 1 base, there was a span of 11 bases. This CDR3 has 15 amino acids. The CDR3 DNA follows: TGTGCCAGCAGTTATCCGAGGACAGGCACAGATACGCAGTATTTT. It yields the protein CASSYPRTGTDTQYF.